This T cell receptor beta chain is from a study of technical replicates of blood from several donors. CDR3 size: 15 residues. Germline CDR1 reads SEHNR; CDR2 reads FQNEAQ (reference sequence). With 1 base clipped from V and 2 bases from J, the junction kept 0 bases outside the gene matches. TCRdb keeps only in-frame clones here, not all; method: immunoSEQ multiplex PCR. The table shows more than 15,000 clones, with around nine tenths occurring only once. This clone was seen a few times. The sequence came from a human donor in good health. The V call is TRBV7-9, the J call TRBJ2-1; 9 nucleotides align to TRBD2. Material: PBMCs. CDR3 in DNA: TGTGCCAGCAGCTTAGGCGGGAGGGCCTACAATGAGCAGTTCTTC. Translated: CASSLGGRAYNEQFF.